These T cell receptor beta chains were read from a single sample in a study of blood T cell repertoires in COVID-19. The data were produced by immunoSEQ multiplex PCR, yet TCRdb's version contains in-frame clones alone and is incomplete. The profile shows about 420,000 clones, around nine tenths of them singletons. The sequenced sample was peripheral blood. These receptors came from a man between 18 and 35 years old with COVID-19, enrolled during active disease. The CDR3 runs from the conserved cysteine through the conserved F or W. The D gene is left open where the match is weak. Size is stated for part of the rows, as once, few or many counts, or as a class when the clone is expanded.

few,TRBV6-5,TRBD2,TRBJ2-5,CASKRVAGGPETQYF,TGTGCCAGCAAAAGGGTAGCGGGGGGACCAGAGACCCAGTACTTC
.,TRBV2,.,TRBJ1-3,CASKTGPGNTIYF,TGTGCCAGCAAGACTGGCCCTGGAAACACCATATATTTT
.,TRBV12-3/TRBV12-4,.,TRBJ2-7,CASSQGGYEQYF,TGTGCCAGCTCGCAGGGGGGTTACGAGCAGTACTTC
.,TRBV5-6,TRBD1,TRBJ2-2,CASSWRVQGANTGELFF,TGTGCCAGCAGCTGGAGGGTGCAGGGGGCTAACACCGGGGAGCTGTTTTTT
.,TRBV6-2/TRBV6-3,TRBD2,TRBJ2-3,CASSYSNTSGGSDTQYF,TGTGCCAGCAGTTACTCGAATACTAGCGGGGGGTCAGATACGCAGTATTTT
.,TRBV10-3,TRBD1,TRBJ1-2,CAISESTGSGYTF,TGTGCCATCAGTGAGTCGACAGGGAGTGGCTACACCTTC
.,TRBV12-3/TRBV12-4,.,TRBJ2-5,CASSLAVETQYF,TGTGCCAGCAGTTTAGCCGTGGAGACCCAGTACTTC
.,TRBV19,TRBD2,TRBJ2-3,CASSPWGEGRRDTQYF,TGTGCCAGTAGCCCGTGGGGGGAGGGCCGGAGAGATACGCAGTATTTT
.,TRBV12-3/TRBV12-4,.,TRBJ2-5,CASSLVLQETQYF,TGTGCCAGCAGTTTAGTCCTCCAAGAGACCCAGTACTTC
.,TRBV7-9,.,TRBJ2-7,CASSPGVTYEQYF,TGTGCCAGCAGCCCAGGGGTGACCTACGAGCAGTACTTC
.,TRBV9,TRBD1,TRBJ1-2,CASSGLGTGVGYTF,TGTGCCAGCAGCGGCCTAGGGACAGGAGTGGGCTACACCTTC
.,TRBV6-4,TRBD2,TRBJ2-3,CASSPGTSGTDTQYF,TGTGCCAGCAGCCCCGGGACTAGCGGCACAGATACGCAGTATTTT
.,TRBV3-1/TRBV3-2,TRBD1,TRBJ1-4,CASSPYPPGQGGEKLFF,TGTGCCAGCAGCCCATACCCCCCCGGACAGGGTGGTGAAAAACTGTTTTTT
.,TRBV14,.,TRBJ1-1,CASSVTGLEAFF,TGTGCCAGCAGCGTCACAGGGTTAGAAGCTTTCTTT
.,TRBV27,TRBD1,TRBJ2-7,CASRFNRGVYEQYF,TGTGCCAGCAGATTTAACAGGGGGGTGTACGAGCAGTACTTC
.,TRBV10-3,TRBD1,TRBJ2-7,CAIATGGEQYF,TGTGCCATTGCGACAGGGGGGGAGCAGTACTTC
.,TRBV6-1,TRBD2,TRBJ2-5,CASSDGGGPLETQYF,TGTGCCAGCAGTGATGGCGGGGGGCCTTTAGAGACCCAGTACTTC
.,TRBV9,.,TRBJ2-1,CASSVGTYNEQFF,TGTGCCAGCAGCGTCGGGACTTACAATGAGCAGTTCTTC
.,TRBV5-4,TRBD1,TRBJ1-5,CASSHGTGDQPQHF,TGTGCCAGCAGCCACGGGACAGGGGATCAGCCCCAGCATTTT
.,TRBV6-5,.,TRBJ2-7,CASSGTPYEQYF,TGTGCCAGCAGCGGGACACCTTACGAGCAGTACTTC
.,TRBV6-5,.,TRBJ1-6,CASRGRDSYNSPLHF,TGTGCCAGCAGAGGGAGGGACTCCTATAATTCACCCCTCCACTTT
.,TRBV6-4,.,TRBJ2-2,CASRKQNTGELFF,TGTGCCAGCAGAAAACAGAACACCGGGGAGCTGTTTTTT
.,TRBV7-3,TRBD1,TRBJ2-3,CASSLGQASTDTQYF,TGTGCCAGCAGCCTAGGACAGGCTAGCACAGATACGCAGTATTTT
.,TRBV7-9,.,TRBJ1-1,CASSLVANTEAFF,TGTGCCAGCAGCTTAGTAGCGAACACTGAAGCTTTCTTT
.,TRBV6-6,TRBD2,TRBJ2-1,CASGLAGGLNEQFF,TGTGCCAGCGGACTAGCGGGAGGTTTGAATGAGCAGTTCTTC
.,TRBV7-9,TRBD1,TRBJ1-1,CASSRDRGSNTEAFF,TGTGCCAGCAGCCGGGACAGGGGATCGAACACTGAAGCTTTCTTT
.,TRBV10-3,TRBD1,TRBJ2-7,CAISERTGVSYEQYF,TGTGCCATCAGTGAAAGGACAGGGGTTAGTTACGAGCAGTACTTC
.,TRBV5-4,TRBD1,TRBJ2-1,CASRRGTANEQFF,TGTGCCAGCAGGAGGGGGACAGCCAATGAGCAGTTCTTC
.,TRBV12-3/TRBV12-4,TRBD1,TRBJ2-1,CASSRTGPQQFF,TGTGCCAGCAGTCGGACAGGCCCGCAGCAGTTCTTC
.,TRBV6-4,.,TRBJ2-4,CASSDSGQGGNIQYF,TGTGCCAGCAGTGACTCGGGGCAGGGTGGCAACATTCAGTACTTC
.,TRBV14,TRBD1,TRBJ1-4,CASSHWGQHTTNEKLFF,TGTGCCAGCAGCCATTGGGGACAGCACACAACTAATGAAAAACTGTTTTTT
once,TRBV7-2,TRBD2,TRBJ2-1,CASIGGSGSDSSYNEQFF,TGTGCCAGCATAGGCGGTAGCGGGAGCGACAGCTCCTACAATGAGCAGTTCTTC